What follows are 26 T cell receptor beta chains derived from one specimen sequenced in a study of cytomegalovirus exposure and HLA in healthy donors. Amplification used 60 Vbeta primers and 13 Jbeta primers. The assay was immunoSEQ multiplex PCR, and TCRdb's table has in-frame clones only and misses some. The sample has 100,000 to 150,000 clones, roughly three quarters seen once. Sequenced material: PBMCs. These receptors all stem from a man aged 30-40 years in good health and CMV-seropositive.

V usage is TRBV18 and J usage is TRBJ2-7; no clear D. CDR3 length: 13 residues. Germline CDR1 KGHSH, CDR2 LQKENI. Between the trimmed V and J ends, which lost 2 bases and 3 bases, there was a span of 8 bases. CDR3 residues: CASSPSVYYEQYF. The CDR3 nucleotides are TGTGCCAGCTCACCATCGGTTTACTACGAGCAGTACTTC.

This chain links TRBV5-1 with TRBJ1-4, with TRBD1 matching 7 bases. This CDR3 is built from 15 residues. Trimming removed 0 bases from V and 3 bases from J; junction bases left unmatched: 2. Per the germline V gene, CDR1 is SGHRS and CDR2 is YFSETQ. DNA of the CDR3: TGCGCCAGCAGCTTGGAGGGACAGTCTAATGAAAAACTGTTTTTT. This translates into CASSLEGQSNEKLFF.

The chain carries TRBV11-3 and TRBJ2-1, with D tentatively TRBD2 (6 bases). Germline CDR1 reads SGHNT; CDR2 reads YENEEA. CDR3 size: 16 residues. V dropped 6 bases and J dropped 3 bases, with 18 bases sitting between them. The CDR3 protein is CASSSRAGPNYNEQFF. The CDR3 nucleotides are TGTGCCAGCAGTTCCAGGGCGGGACCGAACTACAATGAGCAGTTCTTC.

The chain combines TRBV7-9 with TRBJ2-6, with 8 bases lining up with TRBD2. The CDR3 has 17 amino acids. The V gene end was trimmed by 4 bases and the J gene end by 2 bases; junction bases not matched to a gene: 7. The V gene's germline CDR1 is SEHNR and CDR2 FQNEAQ (reference sequence). The CDR3 coding sequence is TGTGCCAGCAGCTCCGGGACTAGTTTAGCTGGGGCCAACGTCCTGACTTTC. Its protein is CASSSGTSLAGANVLTF.

This chain uses TRBV19 with TRBJ2-5, with a possible D match to TRBD2 (6 bases). Trimming stripped 8 bases from V and 8 bases from J, with 18 bases between. Germline CDR1 is LNHDA and CDR2 is SQIVND (reference sequence). This CDR3 has 13 residues. The CDR3 nucleotides read TGTGCCAGTTCGGGTTCTGGCGGGAACACCCAGTACTTC. Translating gives CASSGSGGNTQYF.

DNA of the CDR3: TGTGCCAGCAGCAAGTCTAGCGGGAGGGAGGTACCATTTCGTTCGGAGCAGTTCTTC. Translated, it gives CASSKSSGREVPFRSEQFF. The chain recombines TRBV21-1 with TRBJ2-1; TRBD2, the table's D call, lacks a check against the DNA. TRBV21-1 is a documented pseudogene. The CDR3 has 19 residues.

The chain is built from TRBV6-1 and TRBJ1-1; 8 bases line up with TRBD1. The CDR3 totals 15 residues. The germline V gene encodes CDR1 MNHNS and CDR2 SASEGT. With V trimmed by 9 bases and J by 0 bases, 9 bases remained unmatched. The DNA of the CDR3 is TGTGCCAGTTCAAACTACAGGGGGTTGAACACTGAAGCTTTCTTT. Encoded protein: CASSNYRGLNTEAFF.

This chain uses TRBV13 with TRBJ1-1; D unclear. This CDR3 is 14 amino acids long. The germline gives CDR1 PRHDT, CDR2 FYEKMQ (reference sequence). The V gene lost 5 bases and the J gene lost 10 bases, with 20 bases spanning the gap. The CDR3 spells CASSPQIWAGGAFF. In DNA, the CDR3 is TGTGCCAGCAGCCCCCAGATCTGGGCCGGAGGAGCTTTCTTT.

The V gene is TRBV6-1, the J gene TRBJ1-1; the D gene is possibly TRBD1 (5 bases). Germline lookup yields CDR1 MNHNS and CDR2 SASEGT. The V and J ends lost 8 bases and 3 bases respectively, with 16 bases between them. CDR3 length: 14 residues. The CDR3 spells CASLNRPWDTEAFF. In DNA form, the CDR3 reads TGTGCCAGCCTAAACAGGCCCTGGGACACTGAAGCTTTCTTT.

The V call is TRBV7-9, the J call TRBJ1-2, with 9 bases fitting TRBD1. J gave up 12 bases and V 4 bases, and 9 bases lay outside the gene matches. CDR1 is SEHNR, CDR2 FQNEAQ, per germline (reference sequence). The length of the CDR3 is 13 residues. The CDR3 sequence: CASSSRDRAAHTF. CDR3 coding DNA: TGTGCCAGCAGCTCCCGGGACAGGGCGGCCCACACCTTC.

The rearrangement links TRBV29-1 to TRBJ2-7, with 10 bases matching TRBD2. J lost 0 bases, V lost 7 bases, and 6 bases had no gene match. The CDR3 has 14 residues. Germline V lookup: CDR1 SQVTM, CDR2 ANQGSEA. CDR3 residues: CSALLAGLSYEQYF. The CDR3 DNA sequence: TGCAGCGCCCTACTAGCGGGACTCTCCTACGAGCAGTACTTC.

The chain carries TRBV27 and TRBJ2-3, with TRBD2 matching 9 bases. Germline trimming cut 2 bases from V and 2 bases from J; bases unmatched to any gene: 8. The CDR3 length is 17 residues. From germline, CDR1 is MNHEY and CDR2 SMNVEV (reference sequence). The CDR3 here is CASSLGGGRAFTDTQYF. In DNA, the CDR3 is TGTGCCAGCAGTTTAGGAGGCGGGAGGGCCTTCACAGATACGCAGTATTTT.

The rearrangement uses TRBV9 and TRBJ2-1; 9 bases fit TRBD2. V shed 0 bases and J 6 bases; nucleotides not matched to a gene: 4. The CDR3 is made up of 15 amino acids. Germline V gives CDR1 SGDLS, CDR2 YYNGEE. The CDR3 DNA sequence: TGTGCCAGCAGCGTAGCCGCTAGCGGGACCAATGAGCAGTTCTTC. This codes for CASSVAASGTNEQFF. The full variable domain, its missing parts supplied by reference TRBV9 and TRBJ2-1, is DSGVTQTPKHLITATGQRVTLRCSPRSGDLSVYWYQQSLDQGLQFLIQYYNGEERAKGNILERFSAQQFPDLHSELNLSSLELGDSALYFCASSVAASGTNEQFFGPGTRLTVL.

The sample holds one count of this clone. The chain employs TRBV7-9 and TRBJ2-7, with D possibly matching TRBD1 (5 bases). CDR3 length: 14 residues. The germline CDR1 and CDR2 sequences are SEHNR and FQNEAQ (reference sequence). Deletions cut 2 bases from V and 5 bases from J, with 13 bases between. CDR3 protein: CASSLRRQGHEQYF. DNA of the CDR3: TGTGCCAGCAGCTTAAGGCGGCAGGGTCACGAGCAGTACTTC. The full variable domain, rest sourced from reference TRBV7-9 and TRBJ2-7, is DTGVSQNPRHKITKRGQNVTFRCDPISEHNRLYWYRQTLGQGPEFLTYFQNEAQLEKSRLLSDRFSAERPKGSFSTLEIQRTEQGDSAMYLCASSLRRQGHEQYFGPGTRLTVT.

The V and J genes are TRBV10-3 and TRBJ1-5; perhaps TRBD1 as D (6 bases). Trimming took off 6 bases at V and 5 bases at J, with 11 bases between the two ends. CDR1 and CDR2 from the germline V gene are ENHRY and SYGVKD. The CDR3 covers 13 residues. The CDR3 sequence: CAIRHSGDQPQHF. DNA of the CDR3: TGTGCCATCAGGCATTCAGGGGATCAGCCCCAGCATTTT.

This rearrangement joins TRBV5-4 to TRBJ2-6; possible D gene TRBD1, 6 bases. The CDR3 consists of 18 residues. Germline-derived CDR1 and CDR2 are SGHNT and YYREEE (reference sequence). Trimming removed 2 bases at V and 0 bases at J, with 15 bases between. The CDR3 is CASSFAPTGSSGANVLTF. The CDR3, as DNA: TGTGCCAGCAGCTTCGCACCAACAGGGTCCTCTGGGGCCAACGTCCTGACTTTC. Full variable domain (rest looked up from reference TRBV5-4 and TRBJ2-6): ETGVTQSPTHLIKTRGQQVTLRCSSQSGHNTVSWYQQALGQGPQFIFQYYREEENGRGNFPPRFSGLQFPNYSSELNVNALELDDSALYLCASSFAPTGSSGANVLTFGAGSRLTVL.

The V call is TRBV6-4, the J call TRBJ1-4; no firm D call. Germline CDR1 MRHNA, CDR2 SNTAGT. V was clipped by 8 bases and J by 8 bases, with 15 bases between them. The CDR3 is made up of 13 amino acids. The CDR3 coding sequence is TGTGCCAGCCCTGGGGAGGGATCCGAAAAACTGTTTTTT. Amino acids: CASPGEGSEKLFF.

The chain recombines TRBV18 with TRBJ2-7; the match to TRBD1 covers 8 bases. V was clipped by 4 bases and J by 2 bases; unmatched bases: 4. Germline V gene lookup returns CDR1 KGHSH and CDR2 LQKENI. The CDR3 is 14 amino acids. The CDR3 nucleotides are TGTGCCAGCTCACTTGGACAGGGCCCCTACGAGCAGTACTTC. Residues: CASSLGQGPYEQYF.

This chain connects TRBV7-6 to TRBJ2-5; D remains ambiguous. V was shortened by 5 bases and J by 5 bases, with 18 bases between the two germline ends. Per the germline V gene, CDR1 is SGHVS and CDR2 is FNYEAQ. The CDR3 length is 15 residues. The CDR3 DNA reads as TGTGCCAGCAGCGCCGGCTCACCCGGGTTGGAGACCCAGTACTTC. Its translation: CASSAGSPGLETQYF.

J is TRBJ2-7 and V is TRBV27, with D tentatively TRBD2 (7 bases). This CDR3 has 15 amino acids. Germline assignment: CDR1 MNHEY and CDR2 SMNVEV (reference sequence). Trimming shortened V by 0 bases and J by 4 bases, and 13 bases separated the two germline ends. The CDR3: CASSLSGGRGYEQYF. CDR3 nucleotide sequence: TGTGCCAGCAGTTTATCAGGGGGGAGGGGGTACGAGCAGTACTTC.

This sequence joins TRBV10-3 and TRBJ2-7; TRBD2 matches 8 bases. With 6 bases clipped from V and 4 bases from J, the junction kept 11 bases outside the gene matches. Germline loops: CDR1 ENHRY, CDR2 SYGVKD. CDR3 length equals 15 residues. The CDR3 is CAIRRYTGLVYEQYF. CDR3 coding DNA: TGTGCCATCAGGAGGTATACGGGACTAGTATACGAGCAGTACTTC.

V is TRBV5-6 and J is TRBJ1-5; a possible D gene is TRBD1 (5 bases). The V gene lost 2 bases and the J gene lost 6 bases, with 12 bases spanning the gap. The germline gives CDR1 SGHDT, CDR2 YYEEEE. The CDR3 totals 14 residues. The CDR3 protein is CASSLSGLGQPQHF. CDR3 nucleotide sequence: TGTGCCAGCAGCTTATCAGGGCTAGGTCAGCCCCAGCATTTT.

This chain joins TRBV6-5 and TRBJ1-1; a possible D gene is TRBD1 (6 bases). Trimming shortened V by 0 bases and J by 5 bases, and 10 bases separated the two germline ends. The CDR3 runs 14 residues. Germline V lookup: CDR1 MNHEY, CDR2 SVGAGI. The CDR3 DNA sequence: TGTGCCAGCAGTTACTCGAAGGGGGATACTGAAGCTTTCTTT. Translated: CASSYSKGDTEAFF.

V gene TRBV14 combines with J gene TRBJ2-7; D is perhaps TRBD1 (5 bases). The germline V gene has CDR1 SGHDN and CDR2 FVKESK. Between the trimmed V and J ends, which lost 0 bases and 3 bases, there was a span of 12 bases. This CDR3 spans 15 amino acids. The CDR3 protein is CASSQETGKIYEQYF. The CDR3 DNA sequence: TGTGCCAGCAGCCAAGAAACAGGAAAGATCTACGAGCAGTACTTC.

The chain recombines TRBV7-2 with TRBJ2-7; 7 bases match TRBD2. The CDR3 runs to 15 residues. CDR1 SGHTA and CDR2 FQGNSA come from the germline V gene. Trimming cost V 5 bases and J 6 bases; bases outside gene matches: 13. The CDR3 sequence: CASSPWGGRASEQYF. Here the CDR3 DNA reads TGTGCCAGCAGCCCCTGGGGAGGGAGGGCGAGCGAGCAGTACTTC.

This chain uses TRBV15 with TRBJ2-5; D unresolved. Germline-derived CDR1 and CDR2 are LNHNV and YYDKDF (reference sequence). Trimming left V 1 base short and J 7 bases short, with 7 bases between. The CDR3 consists of 12 residues. The CDR3 is CATSRGTPTQYF. The CDR3 nucleotides read TGTGCCACCAGCAGAGGTACACCGACCCAGTACTTC.